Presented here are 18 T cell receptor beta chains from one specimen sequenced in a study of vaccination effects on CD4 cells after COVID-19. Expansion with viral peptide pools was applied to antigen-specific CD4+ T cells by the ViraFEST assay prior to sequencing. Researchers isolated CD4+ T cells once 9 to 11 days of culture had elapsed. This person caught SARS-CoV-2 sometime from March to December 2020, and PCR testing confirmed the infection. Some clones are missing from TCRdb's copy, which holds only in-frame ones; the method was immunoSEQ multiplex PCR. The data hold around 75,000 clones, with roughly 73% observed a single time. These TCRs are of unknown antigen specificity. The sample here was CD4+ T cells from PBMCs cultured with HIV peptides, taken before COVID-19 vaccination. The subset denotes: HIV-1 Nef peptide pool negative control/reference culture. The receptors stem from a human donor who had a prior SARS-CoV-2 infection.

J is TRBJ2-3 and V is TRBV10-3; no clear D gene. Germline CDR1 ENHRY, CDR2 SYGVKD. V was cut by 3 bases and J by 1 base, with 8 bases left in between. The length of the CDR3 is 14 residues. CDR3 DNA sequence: TGTGCCATCAGTGAAGGGTGGGGCACAGATACGCAGTATTTT. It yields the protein CAISEGWGTDTQYF.

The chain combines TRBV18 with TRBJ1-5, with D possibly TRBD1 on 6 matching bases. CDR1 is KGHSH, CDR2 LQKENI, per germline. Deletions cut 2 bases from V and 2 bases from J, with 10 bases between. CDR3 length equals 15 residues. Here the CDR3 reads CASSPSSGGNQPQHF. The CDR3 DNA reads TGTGCCAGCTCACCATCCTCAGGGGGCAATCAGCCCCAGCATTTT.

CDR3 coding DNA: TGTGCCAGCAGCCAAGAATTTGGTCTCGAGCAGTTCTTC. Protein sequence: CASSQEFGLEQFF. This sequence joins TRBV3-1 (or the pseudogene TRBV3-2) and TRBJ2-1, with D unresolved. V dropped 0 bases and J dropped 10 bases, with 10 bases sitting between them. The CDR3 is 13 amino acids. The germline CDR1 and CDR2 sequences are LGHDT and YNNKEL (reference sequence).

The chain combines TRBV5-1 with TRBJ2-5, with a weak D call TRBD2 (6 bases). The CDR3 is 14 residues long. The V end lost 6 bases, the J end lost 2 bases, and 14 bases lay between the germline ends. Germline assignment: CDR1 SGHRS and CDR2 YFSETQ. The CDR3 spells CASTALAFQETQYF. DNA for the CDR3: TGCGCCAGCACCGCGCTAGCGTTTCAAGAGACCCAGTACTTC.

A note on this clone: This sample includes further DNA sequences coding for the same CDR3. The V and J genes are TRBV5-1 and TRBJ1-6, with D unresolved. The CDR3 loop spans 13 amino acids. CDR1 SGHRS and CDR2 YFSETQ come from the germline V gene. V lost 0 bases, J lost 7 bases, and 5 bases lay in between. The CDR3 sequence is CASSLAANSPLHF. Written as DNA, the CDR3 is TGCGCCAGCAGCTTGGCCGCAAATTCACCCCTCCACTTT.

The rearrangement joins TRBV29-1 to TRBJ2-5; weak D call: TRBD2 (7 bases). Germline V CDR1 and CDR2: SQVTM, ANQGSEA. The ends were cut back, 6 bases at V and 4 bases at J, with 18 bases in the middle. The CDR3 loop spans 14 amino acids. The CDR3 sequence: CSVGVGGAGETQYF. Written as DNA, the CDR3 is TGCAGCGTGGGTGTAGGGGGGGCCGGAGAGACCCAGTACTTC.

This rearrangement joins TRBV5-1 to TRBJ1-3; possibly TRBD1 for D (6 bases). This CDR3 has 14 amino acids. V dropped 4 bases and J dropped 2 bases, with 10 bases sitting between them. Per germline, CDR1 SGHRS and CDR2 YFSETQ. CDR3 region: CASSLGGTGNTIYF. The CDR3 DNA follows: TGCGCCAGCAGCCTAGGGGGGACTGGAAACACCATATATTTT.

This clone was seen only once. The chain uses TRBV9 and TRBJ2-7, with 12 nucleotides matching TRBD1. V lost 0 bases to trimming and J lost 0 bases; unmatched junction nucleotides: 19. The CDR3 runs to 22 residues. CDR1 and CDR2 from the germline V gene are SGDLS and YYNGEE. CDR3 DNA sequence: TGTGCCAGCAGCGTAGGTACAGCCTCGGGGACAGGGGGCCTTTCCGCCTCCTACGAGCAGTACTTC. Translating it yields CASSVGTASGTGGLSASYEQYF. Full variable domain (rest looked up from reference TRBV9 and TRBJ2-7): DSGVTQTPKHLITATGQRVTLRCSPRSGDLSVYWYQQSLDQGLQFLIQYYNGEERAKGNILERFSAQQFPDLHSELNLSSLELGDSALYFCASSVGTASGTGGLSASYEQYFGPGTRLTVT.

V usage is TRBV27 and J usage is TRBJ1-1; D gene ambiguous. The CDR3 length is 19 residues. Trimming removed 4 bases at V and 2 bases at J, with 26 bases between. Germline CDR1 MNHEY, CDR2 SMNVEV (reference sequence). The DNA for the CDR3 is TGTGCCAGCAGTTCCCCTTTCAAGGGTCGAGACAATCAAAACACTGAAGCTTTCTTT. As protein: CASSSPFKGRDNQNTEAFF.

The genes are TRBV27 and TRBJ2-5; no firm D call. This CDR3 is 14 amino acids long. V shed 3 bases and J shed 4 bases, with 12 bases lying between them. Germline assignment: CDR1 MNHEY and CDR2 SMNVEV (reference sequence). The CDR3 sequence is CASSFTRFRETQYF. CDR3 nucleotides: TGTGCCAGCAGTTTCACTCGGTTTCGAGAGACCCAGTACTTC.

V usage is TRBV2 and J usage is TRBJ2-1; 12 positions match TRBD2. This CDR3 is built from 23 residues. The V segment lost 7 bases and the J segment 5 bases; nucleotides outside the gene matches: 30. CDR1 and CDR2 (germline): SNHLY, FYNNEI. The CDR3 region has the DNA TGTGCCAGCAACCCAAGGGGTCTAGCGGGAGGGGACTACCGGGCCCAGGTCCACAATGAGCAGTTCTTC. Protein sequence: CASNPRGLAGGDYRAQVHNEQFF.

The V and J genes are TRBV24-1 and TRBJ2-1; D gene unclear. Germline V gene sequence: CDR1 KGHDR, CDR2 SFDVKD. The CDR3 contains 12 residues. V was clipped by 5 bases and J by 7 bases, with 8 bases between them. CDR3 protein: CATSVVGNEQFF. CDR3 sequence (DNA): TGTGCCACCAGTGTTGTCGGTAATGAGCAGTTCTTC.

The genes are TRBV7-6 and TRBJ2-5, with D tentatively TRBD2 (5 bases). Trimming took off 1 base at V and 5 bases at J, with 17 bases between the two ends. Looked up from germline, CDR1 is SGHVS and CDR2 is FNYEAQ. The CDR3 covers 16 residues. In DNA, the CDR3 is TGTGCCAGCAGCTTAGGTCCAGGACTGCGGTGGGAGACCCAGTACTTC. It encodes CASSLGPGLRWETQYF.

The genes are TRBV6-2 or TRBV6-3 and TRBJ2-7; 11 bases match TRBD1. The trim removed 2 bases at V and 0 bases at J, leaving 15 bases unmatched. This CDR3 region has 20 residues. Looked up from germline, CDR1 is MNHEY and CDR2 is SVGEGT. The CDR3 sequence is CASSYILGQGVTGSSYEQYF. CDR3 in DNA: TGTGCCAGCAGTTACATTTTGGGACAGGGGGTCACCGGGAGCTCCTACGAGCAGTACTTC.

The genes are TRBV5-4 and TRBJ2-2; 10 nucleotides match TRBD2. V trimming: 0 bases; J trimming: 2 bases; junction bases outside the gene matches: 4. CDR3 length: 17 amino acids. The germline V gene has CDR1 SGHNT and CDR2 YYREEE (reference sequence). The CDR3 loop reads CASSLDLAGGNTGELFF. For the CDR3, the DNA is TGTGCCAGCAGCTTGGATTTAGCGGGAGGAAACACCGGGGAGCTGTTTTTT.

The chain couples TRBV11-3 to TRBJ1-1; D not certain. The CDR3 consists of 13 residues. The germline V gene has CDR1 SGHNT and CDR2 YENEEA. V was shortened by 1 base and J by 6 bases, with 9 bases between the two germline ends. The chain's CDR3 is CASSLGPGAEAFF. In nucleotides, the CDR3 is TGTGCCAGCAGCTTAGGACCTGGGGCTGAAGCTTTCTTT.

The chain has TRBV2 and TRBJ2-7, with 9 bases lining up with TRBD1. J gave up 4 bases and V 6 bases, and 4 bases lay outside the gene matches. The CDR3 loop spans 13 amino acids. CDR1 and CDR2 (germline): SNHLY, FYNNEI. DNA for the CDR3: TGTGCCAGCAGGGGGACAGGGAGATACGAGCAGTACTTC. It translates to CASRGTGRYEQYF.

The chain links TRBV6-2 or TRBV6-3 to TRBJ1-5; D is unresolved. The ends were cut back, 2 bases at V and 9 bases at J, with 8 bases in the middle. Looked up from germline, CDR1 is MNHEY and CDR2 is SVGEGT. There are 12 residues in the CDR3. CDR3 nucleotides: TGTGCCAGCAGTTACAGGTACGCGCCCCAGCATTTT. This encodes CASSYRYAPQHF.